A selection of T cell receptor beta chains follows, all from one sample in a study of cytomegalovirus exposure and HLA in healthy donors. The table came from immunoSEQ multiplex PCR; TCRdb's copy has only in-frame clones and leaves some out. The sample yields roughly 70,000 clones, roughly 70% seen once. The sample comprised PBMCs. The source is a man in his sixties or seventies in good health and CMV-seronegative. CDR3s include the opening cysteine and the closing phenylalanine or tryptophan. D genes are given only for firm matches. Not all rows give a size; the values are once, few, many and, for expanded clones, a class.

-,TRBJ2-3,TRBD1,TRBV7-2,TGTGCCAGCAGCCCTGGACAGGGCCCCAATACGCAGTATTTT,CASSPGQGPNTQYF
-,TRBJ2-6,-,TRBV11-2,TGTGCCAGCAGCCGAACCCGACCTAGCTCTGGGGCCAACGTCCTGACTTTC,CASSRTRPSSGANVLTF
-,TRBJ2-1,TRBD1,TRBV2,TGTGCCAGCAGTGAAGGACAGGGGGCTGATGAGCAGTTCTTC,CASSEGQGADEQFF
-,TRBJ1-6,-,TRBV6-5,TGTGCCAGCACCCACCGTGGCAGGGCTTCACCCCTCCACTTT,CASTHRGRASPLHF
-,TRBJ1-5,TRBD1,TRBV7-2,TGTGCCAGCAGCTTAAAAACGGGACAGGGGGCGAGGAGCAATCAGCCCCAGCATTTT,CASSLKTGQGARSNQPQHF
-,TRBJ2-3,TRBD1,TRBV2,TGTGCCAGCAGGATCGGGACAGGCACAGATACGCAGTATTTT,CASRIGTGTDTQYF
-,TRBJ1-2,TRBD1,TRBV28,TGTGCCACCCTGACAGGGGGCGCCGGCTACACCTTC,CATLTGGAGYTF
-,TRBJ2-7,TRBD1,TRBV25-1,TGTGCCAGTGGGACAGGGGCCTACGAGCAGTACTTC,CASGTGAYEQYF
-,TRBJ1-1,TRBD1,TRBV19,TGTGCCAGTAGTTCCGGACAGGGTGATGGAGCTTTCTTT,CASSSGQGDGAFF
-,TRBJ2-1,TRBD1,TRBV25-1,TGTGCCATACAAACCGGGACAGGATACAATGAGCAGTTCTTC,CAIQTGTGYNEQFF
few,TRBJ1-2,-,TRBV2,TGTGCCAGCAGTGAAGCGCGTTCAGGACTCTATGGCTACACCTTC,CASSEARSGLYGYTF
once,TRBJ1-6,-,TRBV7-2,TGTGCCAGCAGCCTAAACGGACTGTCGAATAATTCACCCCTCCACTTT,CASSLNGLSNNSPLHF
once,TRBJ2-2,-,TRBV5-1,TGCGCCAGCAGCTTGGGTGGAAGCCAGCACCGACTTAACACCGGGGAGCTGTTTTTT,CASSLGGSQHRLNTGELFF
-,TRBJ1-1,-,TRBV28,TGTGCCAGCAGTTCCATACAACCAGACAGGAAGAACACTGAAGCTTTCTTT,CASSSIQPDRKNTEAFF
-,TRBJ1-6,-,TRBV7-8,TGTGCCAGCAGCCCACCGAGGTTTGAATCACCCCTCCACTTT,CASSPPRFESPLHF
-,TRBJ2-7,TRBD1,TRBV7-6,TGTGCCAGCAGCTTGCAACAGGGGAATGGGGAGCAGTACTTC,CASSLQQGNGEQYF
-,TRBJ2-4,-,TRBV28,TGTGCCAGCAGCTCAGCGAGCGAGAGCAAAAACATTCAGTACTTC,CASSSASESKNIQYF
-,TRBJ2-7,TRBD2,TRBV2,TGTGCCAGCAGTGCCGGGACTAGCGGTGGCGAGCAGTACTTC,CASSAGTSGGEQYF
-,TRBJ2-2,TRBD2,TRBV27,TGTGCCAGCAGTTTTGGAATTGCGGGAGCGGGCACCGGGGAGCTGTTTTTT,CASSFGIAGAGTGELFF
-,TRBJ1-2,-,TRBV10-2,TGCGCCAGCAGTGGCATCGGGGGGCGCGGCTACACCTTC,CASSGIGGRGYTF
-,TRBJ1-4,TRBD1,TRBV7-2,TGTGCCAGCAGCACAGACAGGGGGGGTGAAAAACTGTTTTTT,CASSTDRGGEKLFF
-,TRBJ1-2,-,TRBV9,TGTGCCAGCAGCGTAGACGAGGGCGACTATGGCTACACCTTC,CASSVDEGDYGYTF
-,TRBJ2-7,-,TRBV19,TGTGCCAGTAGTAATTTGCCCGGGATTGCCTACGAGCAGTACTTC,CASSNLPGIAYEQYF
-,TRBJ2-5,-,TRBV28,TGTGCCAGCAGTTCAAAACGAGGAGGAGAGACCCAGTACTTC,CASSSKRGGETQYF
-,TRBJ2-3,-,TRBV28,TGTGCCAGCAGTTCTGCCCCGGAGTCCACAGATACGCAGTATTTT,CASSSAPESTDTQYF
-,TRBJ2-7,-,TRBV27,TGTGCCAGCAGTAGCGCAGGGGGGAGGTACGAGCAGTACTTC,CASSSAGGRYEQYF
-,TRBJ2-5,-,TRBV9,TGTGCCAGCAGCGTAGCAGGGCTAGCGTCAAAAGAGACCCAGTACTTC,CASSVAGLASKETQYF
-,TRBJ2-3,-,TRBV19,TGTGCCAGTAGTATAGCTCCGAACAGGGTGACAGATACGCAGTATTTT,CASSIAPNRVTDTQYF
-,TRBJ2-7,TRBD1,TRBV7-9,TGTGCCAGAGAACCGTGGGGGACAGGGAACTACGAGCAGTACTTC,CAREPWGTGNYEQYF
-,TRBJ1-4,-,TRBV30,TGTGCCTGGAGTTATAATGAAAAACTGTTTTTT,CAWSYNEKLFF
-,TRBJ2-7,TRBD2,TRBV19,TGTGCCAGTAGTGACGGGAGGCATCCGTACGAGCAGTACTTC,CASSDGRHPYEQYF
-,TRBJ1-1,TRBD1,TRBV7-2,TGTGCCAGCACCCAGGGGGCCTTCATGAACACTGAAGCTTTCTTT,CASTQGAFMNTEAFF
-,TRBJ2-7,TRBD2,TRBV7-9,TGTTCCAGCAGCTTAGAGACTAGCTCCCACGAGCAGTACTTC,CSSSLETSSHEQYF
-,TRBJ1-5,-,TRBV27,TGTGCCAGCAACCTGAGTGTGATATATAGCAATCAGCCCCAGCATTTT,CASNLSVIYSNQPQHF
-,TRBJ2-7,TRBD1,TRBV6-5,TGTGCCAGCAGTGTCTGGACAGGGAGCTCCTACGAGCAGTACTTC,CASSVWTGSSYEQYF
-,TRBJ2-5,-,TRBV7-6,TGTGCCAGCAGCTTAGTCAGGGCCGAGGAGACCCAGTACTTC,CASSLVRAEETQYF
-,TRBJ1-2,TRBD1,TRBV11-2,TGTGCCAGCAGCTTACGCCCCCAAGGGACAGGGGAAGGCTACACCTTC,CASSLRPQGTGEGYTF
-,TRBJ1-1,-,TRBV19,TGTGCCAGTAGTATAGATGTCGCGAGGGCCCCGTTGGGCACTGAAGCTTTCTTT,CASSIDVARAPLGTEAFF
-,TRBJ1-6,-,TRBV6-6,TGTGCCAGCAGCCGTATCCGACAGGCGGCAGTGTCACCCCTCCACTTT,CASSRIRQAAVSPLHF
-,TRBJ2-2,-,TRBV9,TGTGCCAGCAGCGTGGCAGCGAACACCGGGGAGCTGTTTTTT,CASSVAANTGELFF
once,TRBJ1-2,-,TRBV6-5,TGTGCCAGCAGTCTCTCCTTACTAGCTAACTATGGCTACACCTTC,CASSLSLLANYGYTF
-,TRBJ1-1,TRBD1,TRBV9,TGTGCCAGCAGCGTAAAGGACAGGGAAAACACTGAAGCTTTCTTT,CASSVKDRENTEAFF
-,TRBJ2-7,TRBD2,TRBV19,TGTGCCAGTAGTATAGGCGGGAGCTCCGACGAGCAGTACTTC,CASSIGGSSDEQYF
few,TRBJ1-2,-,TRBV5-4,TGTGCCATCCTATCCCAGGGGATCTATGGCTACACCTTC,CAILSQGIYGYTF
-,TRBJ2-5,TRBD1,TRBV2,TGTGCCACCAATGGGTTGGGCAGGGGGCGTGAGACCCAGTACTTC,CATNGLGRGRETQYF
few,TRBJ1-1,TRBD1,TRBV5-1,TGCGCCAGCGGACAGGGGGGTGAGGGGACTGAAGCTTTCTTT,CASGQGGEGTEAFF
-,TRBJ1-5,-,TRBV19,TGTGCCAGTAGTATAGGGACCGCCGGGGATCAGCCCCAGCATTTT,CASSIGTAGDQPQHF